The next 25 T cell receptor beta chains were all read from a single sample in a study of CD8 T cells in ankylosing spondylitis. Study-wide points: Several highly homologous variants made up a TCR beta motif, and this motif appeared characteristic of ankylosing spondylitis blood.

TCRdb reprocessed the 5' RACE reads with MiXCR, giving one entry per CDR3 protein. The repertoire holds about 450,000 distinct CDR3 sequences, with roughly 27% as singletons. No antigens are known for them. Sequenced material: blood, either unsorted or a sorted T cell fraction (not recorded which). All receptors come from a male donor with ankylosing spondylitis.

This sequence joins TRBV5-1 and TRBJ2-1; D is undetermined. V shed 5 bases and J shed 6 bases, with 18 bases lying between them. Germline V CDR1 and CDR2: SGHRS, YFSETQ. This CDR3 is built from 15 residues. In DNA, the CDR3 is TGCGCCAGCAGAAACGAACGGGCAGCAGGCAATGAGCAGTTCTTC. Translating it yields CASRNERAAGNEQFF.

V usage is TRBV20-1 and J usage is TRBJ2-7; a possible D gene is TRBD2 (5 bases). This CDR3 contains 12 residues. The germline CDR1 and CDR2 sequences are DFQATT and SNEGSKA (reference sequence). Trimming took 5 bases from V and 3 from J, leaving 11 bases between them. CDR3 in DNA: TGCAGTGCTCAAGCGGACCACTACGAGCAGTACGTC. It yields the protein CSAQADHYEQYV.

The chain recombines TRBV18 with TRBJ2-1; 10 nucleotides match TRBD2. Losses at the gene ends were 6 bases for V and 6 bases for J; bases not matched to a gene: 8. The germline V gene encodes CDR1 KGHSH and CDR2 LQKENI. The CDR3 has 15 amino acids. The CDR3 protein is CASSPGLAEPNEQFF. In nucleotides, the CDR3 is TGTGCCAGCTCCCCCGGACTAGCGGAGCCCAATGAGCAGTTCTTC.

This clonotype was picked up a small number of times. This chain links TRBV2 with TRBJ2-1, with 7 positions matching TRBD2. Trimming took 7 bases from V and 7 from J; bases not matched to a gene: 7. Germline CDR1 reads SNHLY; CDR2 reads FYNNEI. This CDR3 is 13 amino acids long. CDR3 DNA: TGTGCCAGCAAGCGGGGTATGGGGAATGAGCAGTTCTTC. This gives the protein CASKRGMGNEQFF.

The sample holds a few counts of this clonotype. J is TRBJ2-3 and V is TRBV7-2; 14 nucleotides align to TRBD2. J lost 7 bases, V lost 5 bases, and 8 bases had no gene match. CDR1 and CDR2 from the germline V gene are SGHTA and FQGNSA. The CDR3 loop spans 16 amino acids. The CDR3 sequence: CASSQTSGRASNTQYF. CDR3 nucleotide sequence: TGTGCCAGCAGCCAGACTAGCGGGAGGGCCTCAAATACGCAGTATTTT.

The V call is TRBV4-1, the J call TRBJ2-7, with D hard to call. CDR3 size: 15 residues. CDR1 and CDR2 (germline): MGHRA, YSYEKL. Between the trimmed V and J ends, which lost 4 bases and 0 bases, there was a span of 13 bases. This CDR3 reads CASSLRAQSSYEQYV. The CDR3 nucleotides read TGCGCCAGCAGCCTACGAGCTCAAAGCTCCTACGAGCAGTACGTC.

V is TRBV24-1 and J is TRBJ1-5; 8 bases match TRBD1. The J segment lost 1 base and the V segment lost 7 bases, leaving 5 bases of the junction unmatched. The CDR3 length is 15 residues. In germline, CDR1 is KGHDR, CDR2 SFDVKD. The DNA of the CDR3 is TGTGCCACCAGCGCAGGGGGCAGGAGCAATCAGCCCCAGCATTTT. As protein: CATSAGGRSNQPQHF.

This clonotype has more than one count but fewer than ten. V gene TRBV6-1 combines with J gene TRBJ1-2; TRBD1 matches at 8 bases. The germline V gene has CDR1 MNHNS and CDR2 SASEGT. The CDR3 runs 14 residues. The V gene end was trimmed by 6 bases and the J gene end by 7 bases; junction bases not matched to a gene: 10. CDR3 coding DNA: TGTGCCAGCAGACTGGACAGGGAGGCGTCTGGCTACACCTTC. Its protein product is CASRLDREASGYTF.

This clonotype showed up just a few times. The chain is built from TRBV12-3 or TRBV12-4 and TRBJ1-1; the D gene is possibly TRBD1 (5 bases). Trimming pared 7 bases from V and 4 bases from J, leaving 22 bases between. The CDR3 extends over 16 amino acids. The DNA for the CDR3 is TGTGCCAGCACTCTCCAGCAGGGTGGGTTCGGCACTGAAGCTTTCTTT. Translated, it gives CASTLQQGGFGTEAFF.

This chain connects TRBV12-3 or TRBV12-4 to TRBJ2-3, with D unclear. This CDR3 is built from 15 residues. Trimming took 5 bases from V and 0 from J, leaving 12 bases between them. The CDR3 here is CASSPTLPSTDTQYF. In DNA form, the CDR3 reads TGTGCCAGCAGTCCGACATTGCCTAGCACAGATACGCAGTATTTT.

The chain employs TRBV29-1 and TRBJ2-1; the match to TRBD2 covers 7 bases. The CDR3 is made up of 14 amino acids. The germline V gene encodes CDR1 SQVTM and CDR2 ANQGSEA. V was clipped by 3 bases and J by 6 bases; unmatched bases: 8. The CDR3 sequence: CSVDQGAGSNEQFF. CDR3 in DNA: TGCAGCGTTGATCAGGGAGCGGGGTCCAATGAGCAGTTCTTC.

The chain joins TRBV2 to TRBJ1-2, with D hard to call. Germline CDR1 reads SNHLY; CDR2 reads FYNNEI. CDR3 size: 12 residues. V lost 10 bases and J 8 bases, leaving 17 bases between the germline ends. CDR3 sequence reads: CATGPSFGGYTF. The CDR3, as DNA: TGTGCCACCGGACCGTCCTTCGGGGGCTACACCTTC.

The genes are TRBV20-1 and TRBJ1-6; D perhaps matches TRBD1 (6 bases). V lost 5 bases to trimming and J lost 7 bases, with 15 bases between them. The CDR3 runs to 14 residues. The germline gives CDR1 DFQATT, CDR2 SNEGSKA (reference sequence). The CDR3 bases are TGCAGTGCTCCACAGGGCCTGGGGAATTCACCCCTCCACTTT. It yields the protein CSAPQGLGNSPLHF.

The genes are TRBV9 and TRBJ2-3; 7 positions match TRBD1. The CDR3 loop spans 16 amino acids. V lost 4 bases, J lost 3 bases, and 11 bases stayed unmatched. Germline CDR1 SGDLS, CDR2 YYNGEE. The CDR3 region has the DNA TGTGCCAGCAGCCCGGACAGGCCCGAGCTAACAGATACGCAGTATTTT. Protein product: CASSPDRPELTDTQYF.

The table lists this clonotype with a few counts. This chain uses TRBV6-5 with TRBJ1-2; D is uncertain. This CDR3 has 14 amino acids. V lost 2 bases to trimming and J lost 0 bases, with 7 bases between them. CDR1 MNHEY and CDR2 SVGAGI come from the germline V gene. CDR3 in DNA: TGTGCCAGCAGTTACAGGACTGCTAACTATGGCTACACCTTC. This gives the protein CASSYRTANYGYTF.

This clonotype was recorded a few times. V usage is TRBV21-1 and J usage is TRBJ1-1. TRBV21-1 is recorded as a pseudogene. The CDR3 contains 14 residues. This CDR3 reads CASSKEGGGTEAFF. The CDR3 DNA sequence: TGTGCCAGCAGCAAAGAGGGAGGGGGCACTGAAGCTTTCTTT.

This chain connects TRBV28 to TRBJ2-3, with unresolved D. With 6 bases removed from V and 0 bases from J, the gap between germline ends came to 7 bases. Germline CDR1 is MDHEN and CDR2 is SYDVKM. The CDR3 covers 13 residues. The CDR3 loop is CASSGPSTDTQYF. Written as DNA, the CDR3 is TGTGCCAGCAGCGGCCCTAGCACAGATACGCAGTATTTT.

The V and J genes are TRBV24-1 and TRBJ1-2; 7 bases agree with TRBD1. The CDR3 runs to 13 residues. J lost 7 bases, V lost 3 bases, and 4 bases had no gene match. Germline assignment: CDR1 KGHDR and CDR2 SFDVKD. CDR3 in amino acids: CATSDDRVSGYTF. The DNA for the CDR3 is TGTGCCACCAGTGATGACAGGGTCTCTGGCTACACCTTC.

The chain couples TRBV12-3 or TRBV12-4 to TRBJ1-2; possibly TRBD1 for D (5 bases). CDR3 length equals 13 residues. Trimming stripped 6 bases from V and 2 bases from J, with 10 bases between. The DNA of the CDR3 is TGTGCCAGCAGCCGACAGAGGAACTATGGCTACACCTTC. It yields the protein CASSRQRNYGYTF.

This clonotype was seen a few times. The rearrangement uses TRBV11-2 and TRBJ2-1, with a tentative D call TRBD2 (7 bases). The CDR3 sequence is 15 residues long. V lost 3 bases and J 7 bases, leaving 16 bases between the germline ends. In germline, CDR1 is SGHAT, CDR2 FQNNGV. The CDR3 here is CASSFSSGGGNEQFF. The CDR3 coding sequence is TGTGCCAGCAGCTTTTCTAGCGGAGGGGGGAATGAGCAGTTCTTC.

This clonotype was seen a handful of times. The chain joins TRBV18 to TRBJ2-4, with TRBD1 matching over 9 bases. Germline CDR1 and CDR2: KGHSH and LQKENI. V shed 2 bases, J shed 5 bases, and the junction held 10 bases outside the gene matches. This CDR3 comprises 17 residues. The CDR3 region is CASSPSLGQGGENIQYF. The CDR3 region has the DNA TGTGCCAGCTCACCAAGCCTGGGACAGGGAGGGGAAAACATTCAGTACTTC.

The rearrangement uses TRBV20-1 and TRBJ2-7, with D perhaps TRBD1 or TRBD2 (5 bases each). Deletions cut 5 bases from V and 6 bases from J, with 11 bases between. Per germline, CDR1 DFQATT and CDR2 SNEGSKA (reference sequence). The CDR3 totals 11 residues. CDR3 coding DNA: TGCAGTGCTCAAAGAGGGGCCGAGCAGTACGTC. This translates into CSAQRGAEQYV.

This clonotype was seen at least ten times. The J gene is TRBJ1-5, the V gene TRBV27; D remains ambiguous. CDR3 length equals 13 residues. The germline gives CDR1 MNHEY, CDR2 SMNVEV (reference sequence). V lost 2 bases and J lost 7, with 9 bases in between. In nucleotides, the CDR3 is TGTGCCAGCAGTTTAAGGGCAGGACAGCCCCAGCATTTT. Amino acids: CASSLRAGQPQHF.

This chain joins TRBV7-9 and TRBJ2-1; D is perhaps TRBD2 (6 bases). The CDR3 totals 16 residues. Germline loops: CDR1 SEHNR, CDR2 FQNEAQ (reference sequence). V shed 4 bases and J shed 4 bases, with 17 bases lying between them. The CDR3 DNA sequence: TGTGCCAGCAGCTCCCCTCGGCGGGGCCCTTACAATGAGCAGTTCTTC. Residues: CASSSPRRGPYNEQFF.

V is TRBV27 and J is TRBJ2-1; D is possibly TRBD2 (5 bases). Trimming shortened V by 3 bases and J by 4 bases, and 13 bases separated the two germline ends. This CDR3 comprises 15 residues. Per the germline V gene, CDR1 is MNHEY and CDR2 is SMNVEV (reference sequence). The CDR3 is CASSFGGRPYNEQFF. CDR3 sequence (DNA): TGTGCCAGCAGTTTCGGCGGGCGCCCTTACAATGAGCAGTTCTTC.